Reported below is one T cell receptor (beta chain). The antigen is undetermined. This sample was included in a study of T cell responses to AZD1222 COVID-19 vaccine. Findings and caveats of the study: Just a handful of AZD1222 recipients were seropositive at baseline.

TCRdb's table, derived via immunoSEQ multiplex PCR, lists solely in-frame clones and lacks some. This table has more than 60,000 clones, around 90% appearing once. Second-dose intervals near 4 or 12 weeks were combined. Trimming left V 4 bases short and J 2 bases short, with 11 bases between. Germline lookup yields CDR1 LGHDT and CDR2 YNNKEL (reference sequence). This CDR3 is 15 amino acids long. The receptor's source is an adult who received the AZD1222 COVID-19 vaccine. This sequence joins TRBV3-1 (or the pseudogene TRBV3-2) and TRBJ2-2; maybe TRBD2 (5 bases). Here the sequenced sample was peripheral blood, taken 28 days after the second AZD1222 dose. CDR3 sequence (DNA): TGTGCCAGCAGCCGTGGGCGGGTAAACACCGGGGAGCTGTTTTTT. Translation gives CASSRGRVNTGELFF.